A selection of T cell receptor beta chains follows, all from one sample in a study of blood T cells in healthy people across ages. TCRdb processed the 5' RACE reads anew with MiXCR; each CDR3 protein has one entry. The sample lists about 930,000 distinct CDR3 sequences, under 35% seen once, with more than 8.5% in the top ten. The same data also went into a second study, on T cells of mothers and their children.

The sequencing input was blood. The receptor source for this set is a middle-aged woman in good health. The CDR3 runs from the conserved cysteine through the conserved F or W. A D gene is named only where the DNA matches it firmly. Part of the rows lack a size; the others show once, few, many or a class for expanded clones.

>TRBV29-1|TRBJ2-1|.|.
TGCAGCGTTGCTCATGGCTACAATGAGCAGTTCTTC
CSVAHGYNEQFF
>TRBV14|TRBJ1-4|.|few
TGTGCCAGCAGCCAAGTGTTCGGGACAACTAATGAAAAACTGTTTTTT
CASSQVFGTTNEKLFF
>TRBV7-9|TRBJ2-7|.|once
TGTGCCAGCAGCTTAGGACGAGCAGGCTCCTACGAGCAGTACTTC
CASSLGRAGSYEQYF
>TRBV5-1|TRBJ2-3|TRBD2|few
TGCGCCAGCAGGGTCACTAGCGGGGTGGCAGATACGCAGTATTTT
CASRVTSGVADTQYF
>TRBV28|TRBJ1-5|.|few
TGTGCCAGCAGTTTAGACGCTGAGTTTGGGCATCAGCCCCAGCATTTT
CASSLDAEFGHQPQHF
>TRBV6-1|TRBJ2-1|.|.
TGTGCCAGCAAGCGGGACACGAGCGCGAATGAGCAGTTCTTC
CASKRDTSANEQFF
>TRBV28|TRBJ2-1|TRBD2|.
TGTGCCAGTAGTAAGACTAGCGGGGCCGACAATGAGCAGTTCTTC
CASSKTSGADNEQFF
>TRBV4-1|TRBJ2-7|TRBD1|many
TGCGCCAGCAGCCCAGGAGGGACAGGGGGCTCTAGCGAGCAGTACTTC
CASSPGGTGGSSEQYF
>TRBV7-9|TRBJ2-1|TRBD1|few
TGTGCCAGCCGGCCCCGGGACAGGGTTGTTCAGAAAAGGTTCTTC
CASRPRDRVVQKRFF
>TRBV20-1|TRBJ1-2|TRBD1|few
TGCAGTGCTGAGCCCCAGGGGGTCTATGGCTACACCTTC
CSAEPQGVYGYTF
>TRBV27|TRBJ2-7|.|.
TGTGCCAGCAGTTCGACCGGGACGATCAACGAGCAGTACTTC
CASSSTGTINEQYF
>TRBV18|TRBJ1-3|.|few
TGTGCCAGCTCACCGGAATTATTCGGGGGGCGTGGAAACACCATATATTTT
CASSPELFGGRGNTIYF
>TRBV6-5|TRBJ2-3|.|few
TGTACCAGCAGTTACTCGTTTGCCCGGCTAGGCACAGATACGCAGTATTTT
CTSSYSFARLGTDTQYF
>TRBV7-6|TRBJ1-5|.|few
TGTGCCAGCAGCGCAGTGGAAGGTCAGTCCCAGCATTTT
CASSAVEGQSQHF
>TRBV7-9|TRBJ1-2|.|few
TGTGCCAGCAGCTTTGCCGTGGTAGCTAACTATGGCTACACCTTC
CASSFAVVANYGYTF
>TRBV12-3/TRBV12-4|TRBJ1-1|.|many
TGTGCCAGCAGTTTACTGGGGGCGAACACTGAAGCTTTCTTT
CASSLLGANTEAFF
>TRBV5-1|TRBJ1-4|.|.
TGCGCCAGCAGCAAGGACGAAAATGAAAAACTGTTTTTT
CASSKDENEKLFF
>TRBV28|TRBJ2-5|TRBD1|once
TGTGCCAGCAGTACCGGGACAGGGGCCTGGGAGACCCAGTACTTC
CASSTGTGAWETQYF